These 22 T cell receptor beta chains came from one sample sequenced in a study of preoperative IRX-2 immunotherapy in early breast cancer. As for treatment: preoperative locoregional IRX-2 cytokine immunotherapy. The assay was immunoSEQ multiplex PCR, and TCRdb's table has in-frame clones only and misses some. The table lists around 39,000 clones, approximately 94% of them singletons. The sequences come from tumor tissue, collected after IRX-2 immunotherapy. Every receptor here comes from a human donor with breast cancer.

This chain joins TRBV19 and TRBJ2-3; 7 nucleotides match TRBD2. Per germline, CDR1 LNHDA and CDR2 SQIVND (reference sequence). J was trimmed by 1 base and V by 4 bases; bases with no gene match: 11. CDR3 size: 17 residues. CDR3 region: CASSTPGSGARTDTQYF. The CDR3 nucleotides are TGTGCCAGTAGTACTCCGGGGAGCGGGGCGCGCACAGATACGCAGTATTTT.

The chain links TRBV18 to TRBJ2-6; D not resolved. V lost 2 bases to trimming and J lost 1 base, with 9 bases between them. This CDR3 is 16 amino acids long. Germline V gene lookup returns CDR1 KGHSH and CDR2 LQKENI. DNA of the CDR3: TGTGCCAGCTCACCAACCGACGGGTCTGGGGCCAACGTCCTGACTTTC. This codes for CASSPTDGSGANVLTF.

As to this clone: Other DNA sequences in the sample encode the same CDR3. The chain uses TRBV19 and TRBJ1-1; D is uncertain. The CDR3 runs 13 residues. V was cut by 1 base and J by 0 bases, with 3 bases left in between. The V gene's germline CDR1 is LNHDA and CDR2 SQIVND (reference sequence). Here the CDR3 reads CASSIAVNTEAFF. In nucleotides, the CDR3 is TGTGCCAGTAGTATAGCCGTGAACACTGAAGCTTTCTTT. The variable domain in full, completed from reference TRBV19 and TRBJ1-1, reads DGGITQSPKYLFRKEGQNVTLSCEQNLNHDAMYWYRQDPGQGLRLIYYSQIVNDFQKGDIAEGYSVSREKKESFPLTVTSAQKNPTAFYLCASSIAVNTEAFFGQGTRLTVV.

CDR3 nucleotide sequence: TGTGCCTGGAGTGTATGGGACAGGGCCCAGACCCAGTACTTC. Translating it yields CAWSVWDRAQTQYF. The rearrangement links TRBV30 to TRBJ2-5, with TRBD1 matching over 9 bases. J lost 6 bases, V lost 0 bases, and 5 bases had no gene match. The CDR3 runs to 14 residues. Germline CDR1 and CDR2: GTSNPN and SVGIG (reference sequence).

V and J are TRBV5-1 and TRBJ1-1; possible D gene TRBD1, 6 bases. The CDR3 totals 18 residues. V was shortened by 3 bases and J by 0 bases, with 21 bases between the two germline ends. Germline-derived CDR1 and CDR2 are SGHRS and YFSETQ. CDR3 nucleotide sequence: TGCGCCAGCAGCTGGACCTCCATGGGAGGGACATTGAACACTGAAGCTTTCTTT. Translation: CASSWTSMGGTLNTEAFF. The full variable domain, rest sourced from reference TRBV5-1 and TRBJ1-1, is KAGVTQTPRYLIKTRGQQVTLSCSPISGHRSVSWYQQTPGQGLQFLFEYFSETQRNKGNFPGRFSGRQFSNSRSEMNVSTLELGDSALYLCASSWTSMGGTLNTEAFFGQGTRLTVV.

V gene TRBV5-6 combines with J gene TRBJ2-5; no firm D call. Trimming removed 2 bases from V and 5 bases from J, with 7 bases in between. Germline V gene sequence: CDR1 SGHDT, CDR2 YYEEEE. This CDR3 is 12 amino acids long. DNA for the CDR3: TGTGCCAGCAGCTTCATACCGGAGACCCAGTACTTC. Translation gives CASSFIPETQYF.

The gene calls are TRBV11-2 and TRBJ2-7; 7 bases line up with TRBD1. Trimming cost V 3 bases and J 3 bases; bases outside gene matches: 5. Germline V gene data show CDR1 as SGHAT and CDR2 as FQNNGV. The CDR3 has 14 residues. CDR3 bases: TGTGCCAGCAGCTTCCAACGACAGGGCTACGAGCAGTACTTC. Translating gives CASSFQRQGYEQYF.

The rearrangement links TRBV7-6 to TRBJ1-4, with D tentatively TRBD1 (5 bases). CDR1 and CDR2 from the germline V gene are SGHVS and FNYEAQ. V was shortened by 0 bases and J by 3 bases, with 11 bases between the two germline ends. The length of the CDR3 is 16 residues. CDR3 protein: CASSLAGPGSNEKLFF. CDR3 sequence (DNA): TGTGCCAGCAGCTTAGCGGGGCCGGGGTCTAATGAAAAACTGTTTTTT.

The chain recombines TRBV6-1 with TRBJ2-5; TRBD2 matches 13 bases. The CDR3 totals 18 residues. V shed 2 bases and J 2 bases; nucleotides not matched to a gene: 8. Germline V lookup: CDR1 MNHNS, CDR2 SASEGT. The DNA of the CDR3 is TGTGCCAGCAGTGAAATAGGGGGACTAGCGGGGCTACAAGAGACCCAGTACTTC. Amino acid sequence: CASSEIGGLAGLQETQYF.

V usage is TRBV10-2 and J usage is TRBJ2-7, with D perhaps TRBD1 (6 bases). CDR1 and CDR2 from the germline V gene are WSHSY and SAAADI. The CDR3 runs to 11 residues. Deletions cut 8 bases from V and 7 bases from J, with 12 bases between. As DNA, the CDR3 is TGCGCCAGCCAAAGGGGGAGAGAGCAGTACTTC. Amino acids: CASQRGREQYF.

The rearrangement links TRBV20-1 to TRBJ2-7; 8 bases are shared with TRBD1. In germline, CDR1 is DFQATT, CDR2 SNEGSKA (reference sequence). V shed 5 bases and J 7 bases; nucleotides not matched to a gene: 4. CDR3 length: 11 residues. The CDR3 region has the DNA TGCAGTGCTGACCGGACAGGGGAGCAGTACTTC. Amino acids: CSADRTGEQYF.

The chain recombines TRBV28 with TRBJ2-2, with a possible D match to TRBD1 (5 bases). The CDR3 extends over 19 amino acids. From germline, CDR1 is MDHEN and CDR2 SYDVKM. The V end was cut by 3 bases, the J end by 6 bases, with 26 bases between. The CDR3 nucleotides are TGTGCCAGCAGTTTTAGTTATCAGGGCTACCCTCGAAGCCCCGGGGAGCTGTTTTTT. This encodes CASSFSYQGYPRSPGELFF.

The CDR3 spells CSVAHSGQGFTGELFF. CDR3 bases: TGCAGCGTTGCCCATTCGGGACAGGGGTTCACCGGGGAGCTGTTTTTT. J is TRBJ2-2 and V is TRBV29-1, with 10 bases that match TRBD1. Trimming cost V 4 bases and J 4 bases; bases outside gene matches: 9. Germline V gene data show CDR1 as SQVTM and CDR2 as ANQGSEA. The length of the CDR3 is 16 residues.

The chain combines TRBV28 with TRBJ2-3, with D perhaps matching TRBD1 (6 bases). Germline CDR1 and CDR2: MDHEN and SYDVKM. The CDR3 runs to 17 residues. The ends were cut back, 7 bases at V and 0 bases at J, with 20 bases in the middle. The CDR3 loop reads CASTFWNMGASTDTQYF. CDR3 nucleotide sequence: TGTGCCAGCACTTTCTGGAACATGGGGGCAAGCACAGATACGCAGTATTTT.

The rearrangement uses TRBV7-9 and TRBJ2-7; 9 bases line up with TRBD1. J was trimmed by 5 bases and V by 5 bases; bases with no gene match: 10. The CDR3 runs 15 residues. Germline V gene sequence: CDR1 SEHNR, CDR2 FQNEAQ (reference sequence). CDR3 in amino acids: CASSAPGQGANEQYF. CDR3 DNA sequence: TGTGCCAGCAGCGCTCCGGGACAGGGTGCGAACGAGCAGTACTTC.

The rearrangement links TRBV7-8 to TRBJ1-4; D might be TRBD1 (5 bases). The CDR3 contains 13 residues. Trimming left V 8 bases short and J 10 bases short, with 17 bases between. Germline CDR1 reads SGHVS; CDR2 reads FQNEAQ. This CDR3 reads CASRDSPSGKLFF. For the CDR3, the DNA is TGTGCCAGCCGGGACTCACCCTCGGGAAAACTGTTTTTT.

The chain employs TRBV7-9 and TRBJ2-1; 12 nucleotides agree with TRBD2. Germline V CDR1 and CDR2: SEHNR, FQNEAQ (reference sequence). This CDR3 contains 16 residues. With 6 bases clipped from V and 8 bases from J, the junction kept 11 bases outside the gene matches. CDR3 region: CASRPTSGRIRDEQFF. As DNA, the CDR3 is TGTGCCAGCAGGCCAACTAGCGGGAGGATCCGCGATGAGCAGTTCTTC.

This chain uses TRBV27 with TRBJ2-7; TRBD1 agrees at 8 bases. The germline V gene encodes CDR1 MNHEY and CDR2 SMNVEV (reference sequence). The CDR3 covers 16 residues. The ends lost 0 bases at V and 1 base at J; junction bases unmatched: 5. The CDR3 nucleotides read TGTGCCAGCAGTTTATCGAGGACAGGGCTATCCTACGAGCAGTACTTC. Encoded protein: CASSLSRTGLSYEQYF.

The V gene is TRBV28, the J gene TRBJ1-2; 7 bases align to TRBD1. Germline V gives CDR1 MDHEN, CDR2 SYDVKM. This CDR3 contains 13 residues. Unmatched junction bases numbered 5, after V lost 2 bases and J lost 8 bases. The CDR3: CASSLSRGSGYTF. The CDR3 DNA sequence: TGTGCCAGCAGTTTAAGCAGGGGGAGCGGCTACACCTTC.

V is TRBV5-6 and J is TRBJ2-5, with D uncertain. The DNA matches TRBJ2-7 better at its end, which makes the J call doubtful. CDR1 and CDR2 (germline): SGHDT, YYEEEE. The CDR3 consists of 13 residues. The CDR3 protein is CASSLIPSYEQYF. DNA of the CDR3: TGTGCCAGCAGCTTGATACCTTCCTACGAGCAGTACTTC.

The V and J genes are TRBV29-1 and TRBJ2-1; TRBD2 agrees at 11 bases. The CDR3 consists of 14 residues. The germline V gene has CDR1 SQVTM and CDR2 ANQGSEA. Trimming cost V 3 bases and J 4 bases; bases outside gene matches: 2. The CDR3 region has the DNA TGCAGCGTTGAGGCTAGCGGGGGGTACAATGAGCAGTTCTTC. Translation gives CSVEASGGYNEQFF.

This clone was detected only once. The V call is TRBV13, the J call TRBJ2-1; TRBD2 matches 9 bases. Looked up from germline, CDR1 is PRHDT and CDR2 is FYEKMQ (reference sequence). CDR3 length: 19 residues. V was clipped by 5 bases and J by 2 bases; unmatched bases: 16. The CDR3 nucleotides read TGTGCCAGCAGCCATGATGGGACTAGCTTTAAATATACCTACAATGAGCAGTTCTTC. This translates into CASSHDGTSFKYTYNEQFF.